The following is a T cell receptor beta chain sequence with its context. V shed 0 bases and J 0 bases; nucleotides not matched to a gene: 1. Germline V gives CDR1 SGHRS, CDR2 YFSETQ. The CDR3 is 15 residues long. In the original workflow: Estimated nucleated cell counts came from reference gene primer amplification. Clones were read by immunoSEQ multiplex PCR, and TCRdb kept only the in-frame ones, dropping some. V, J and clone size reflect that table, while D and trimming were determined from the DNA. The sample carries 35,000 to 45,000 clones, around 90% recorded once. This entry comes from a study of blood T cell repertoires in COVID-19. On the study more broadly: From the United States, Italy and Spain came samples of acute and convalescent COVID-19. PBMCs, B-cell-depleted T cells, or T cells were the source of the cDNA or gDNA that made up the material.

This receptor was identified in a woman of 80 years or more with acute or convalescent COVID-19. Sequencing used peripheral blood. The V and J genes are TRBV5-1 and TRBJ2-7, with 9 bases fitting TRBD2. The CDR3 loop is CASSLDSGGSYEQYF. As DNA, the CDR3 is TGCGCCAGCAGCTTGGATAGCGGGGGCTCCTACGAGCAGTACTTC.